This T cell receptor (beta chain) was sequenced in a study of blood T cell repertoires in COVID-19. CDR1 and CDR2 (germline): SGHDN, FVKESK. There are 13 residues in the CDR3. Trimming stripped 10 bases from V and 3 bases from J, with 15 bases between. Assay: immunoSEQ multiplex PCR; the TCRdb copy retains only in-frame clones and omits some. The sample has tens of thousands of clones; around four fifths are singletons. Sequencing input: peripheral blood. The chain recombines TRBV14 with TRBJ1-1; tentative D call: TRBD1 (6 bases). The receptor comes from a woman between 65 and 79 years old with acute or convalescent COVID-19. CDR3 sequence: CATSQGLDTEAFF. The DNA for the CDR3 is TGTGCCACATCCCAGGGGTTGGACACTGAAGCTTTCTTT.